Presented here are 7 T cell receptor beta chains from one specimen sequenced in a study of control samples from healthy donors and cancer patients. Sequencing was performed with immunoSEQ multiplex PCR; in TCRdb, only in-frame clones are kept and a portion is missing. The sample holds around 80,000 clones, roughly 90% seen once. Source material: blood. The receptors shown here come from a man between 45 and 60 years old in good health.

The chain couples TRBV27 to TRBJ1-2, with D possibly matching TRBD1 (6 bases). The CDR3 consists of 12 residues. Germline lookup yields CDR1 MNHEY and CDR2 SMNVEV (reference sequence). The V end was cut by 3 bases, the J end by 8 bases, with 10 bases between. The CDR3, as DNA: TGTGCCAGCAGTTTCAGGGGCGGAGGCTACACCTTC. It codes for CASSFRGGGYTF.

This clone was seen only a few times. The CDR3 loop is CASSDDRGRADTQYF. In DNA form, the CDR3 reads TGCGCCAGCAGTGATGACAGGGGGCGGGCAGATACGCAGTATTTT. The chain combines TRBV10-1 with TRBJ2-3; 10 bases map to TRBD1. Trimming took 3 bases from V and 4 from J; bases not matched to a gene: 4. The CDR3 covers 15 residues. CDR1 and CDR2 (germline): WNHNN, SYGVQD (reference sequence).

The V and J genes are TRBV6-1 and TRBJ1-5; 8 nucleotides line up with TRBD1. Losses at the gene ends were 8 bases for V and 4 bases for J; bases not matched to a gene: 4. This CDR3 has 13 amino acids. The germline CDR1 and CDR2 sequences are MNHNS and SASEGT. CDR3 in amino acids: CASEGQVNQPQHF. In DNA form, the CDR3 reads TGTGCCAGCGAGGGACAGGTAAATCAGCCCCAGCATTTT.

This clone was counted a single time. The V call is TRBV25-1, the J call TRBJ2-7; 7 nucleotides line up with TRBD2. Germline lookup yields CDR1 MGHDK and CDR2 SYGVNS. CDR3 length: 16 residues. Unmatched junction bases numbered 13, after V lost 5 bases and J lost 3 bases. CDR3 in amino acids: CASSPGWGGNFYEQYF. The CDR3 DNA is TGTGCCAGCAGTCCGGGGTGGGGGGGTAATTTCTACGAGCAGTACTTC.

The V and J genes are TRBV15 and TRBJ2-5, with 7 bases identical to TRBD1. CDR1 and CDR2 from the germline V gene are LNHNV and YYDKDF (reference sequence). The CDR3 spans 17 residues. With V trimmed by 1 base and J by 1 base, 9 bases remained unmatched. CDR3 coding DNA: TGTGCCACCAGCAGAGCGTCCGGGACAGTCCGCCAAGAGACCCAGTACTTC. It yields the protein CATSRASGTVRQETQYF.

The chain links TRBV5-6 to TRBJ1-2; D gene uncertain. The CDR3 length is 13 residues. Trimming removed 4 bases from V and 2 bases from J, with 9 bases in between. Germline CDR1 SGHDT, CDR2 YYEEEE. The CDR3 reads CASSQTENYGYTF. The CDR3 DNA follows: TGTGCCAGCAGCCAGACTGAGAACTATGGCTACACCTTC. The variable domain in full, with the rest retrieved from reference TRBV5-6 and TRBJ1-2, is DAGVTQSPTHLIKTRGQQVTLRCSPKSGHDTVSWYQQALGQGPQFIFQYYEEEERQRGNFPDRFSGHQFPNYSSELNVNALLLGDSALYLCASSQTENYGYTFGSGTRLTVV.

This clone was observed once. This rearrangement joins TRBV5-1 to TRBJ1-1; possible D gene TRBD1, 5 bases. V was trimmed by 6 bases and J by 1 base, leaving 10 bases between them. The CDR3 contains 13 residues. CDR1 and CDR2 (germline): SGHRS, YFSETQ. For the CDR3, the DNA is TGCGCCAGCAAGGTGGGGGGGAACACTGAAGCTTTCTTT. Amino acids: CASKVGGNTEAFF.